One sample yielded the 26 T cell receptor beta chains listed below, sequenced in a study of shared clonotypes between healthy human individuals. CD45RO-negative CD8 cells positively selected for CCR7 made up the naive population, which excluded terminally differentiated effector memory CD45RA+ cells. Repertoires were generated with immunoSEQ multiplex PCR, while TCRdb's copy carries only in-frame clones and drops some. Of about 2.1 million clones in the sample, 93% are singletons; the top ten hold more than 1.5%. Source material: naive CD8+ T cells from PBMCs. These receptors all stem from a man aged 18 to 29 in good health. Some clones in this sample may be carry-over from other donors' samples.

This chain uses TRBV27 with TRBJ2-1, with 12 positions matching TRBD2. The CDR3 has 17 residues. Germline V gene lookup returns CDR1 MNHEY and CDR2 SMNVEV (reference sequence). V lost 4 bases to trimming and J lost 8 bases; unmatched junction nucleotides: 12. The CDR3 region has the DNA TGTGCCAGCAGTTCAATCCGACTAGCGGGAGTTCGCGATGAGCAGTTCTTC. Its translation: CASSSIRLAGVRDEQFF.

The CDR3 DNA is TGTGCCAGCAGTGAGGATACAGATACGCAGTATTTT. It specifies CASSEDTDTQYF. The chain links TRBV25-1 to TRBJ2-3; D uncertain. Trimming took 3 bases from V and 3 from J, leaving 4 bases between them. CDR1 is MGHDK and CDR2 is SYGVNS in the germline V gene. There are 12 residues in the CDR3. Based on the CDR3 plus reference TRBV25-1 and TRBJ2-3, the full variable domain is EADIYQTPRYLVIGTGKKITLECSQTMGHDKMYWYQQDPGMELHLIHYSYGVNSTEKGDLSSESTVSRIRTEHFPLTLESARPSHTSQYLCASSEDTDTQYFGPGTRLTVL.

The rearrangement uses TRBV7-8 and TRBJ2-7; 12 nucleotides align to TRBD2. Germline CDR1 SGHVS, CDR2 FQNEAQ. V lost 2 bases to trimming and J lost 3 bases; unmatched junction nucleotides: 8. This CDR3 has 17 amino acids. CDR3 sequence reads: CASSLFRASGRDYEQYF. The CDR3 DNA reads TGTGCCAGCAGCTTATTTCGGGCTAGCGGGAGGGACTACGAGCAGTACTTC.

J is TRBJ1-5 and V is TRBV19; perhaps TRBD1 as D (5 bases). Germline loops: CDR1 LNHDA, CDR2 SQIVND (reference sequence). There are 16 residues in the CDR3. V was pared by 5 bases and J by 3 bases, with 17 bases between. DNA of the CDR3: TGTGCCAGTAGTGGGGGGGACTTCATCTTCAATCAGCCCCAGCATTTT. Translated, it gives CASSGGDFIFNQPQHF.

This rearrangement joins TRBV7-8 to TRBJ2-1; D not certain. The germline V gene encodes CDR1 SGHVS and CDR2 FQNEAQ. The CDR3 has 17 residues. Trimming left V 5 bases short and J 2 bases short, with 19 bases between. In DNA form, the CDR3 reads TGTGCCAGCAGCGCCAACGGCGTGTACGCTACCTACAATGAGCAGTTCTTC. As protein: CASSANGVYATYNEQFF.

The rearrangement links TRBV9 to TRBJ2-7; D not resolved. The CDR3 totals 14 residues. Germline lookup yields CDR1 SGDLS and CDR2 YYNGEE. The ends were cut back, 5 bases at V and 0 bases at J, with 12 bases in the middle. CDR3 sequence (DNA): TGTGCCAGCAGTCCATGGACGGCCTCCTACGAGCAGTACTTC. It yields the protein CASSPWTASYEQYF.

The chain links TRBV19 to TRBJ1-1; possible D gene TRBD1, 6 bases. Germline V gene data show CDR1 as LNHDA and CDR2 as SQIVND (reference sequence). The CDR3 spans 15 residues. Trimming shortened V by 6 bases and J by 2 bases, and 16 bases separated the two germline ends. The CDR3 loop is CASRSFRTANTEAFF. The CDR3 region has the DNA TGTGCCAGTAGAAGTTTCCGGACAGCCAACACTGAAGCTTTCTTT.

The chain recombines TRBV7-8 with TRBJ2-1; D might be TRBD1 (6 bases). The CDR3 contains 15 residues. The germline CDR1 and CDR2 sequences are SGHVS and FQNEAQ. Trimming shortened V by 5 bases and J by 2 bases, and 13 bases separated the two germline ends. CDR3 sequence: CASSTGQRPYNEQFF. The DNA for the CDR3 is TGTGCCAGCAGCACCGGACAGAGACCCTACAATGAGCAGTTCTTC.

V usage is TRBV6-1 and J usage is TRBJ1-1, with no clear D. Germline V gene sequence: CDR1 MNHNS, CDR2 SASEGT. The V gene lost 5 bases and the J gene lost 4 bases, with 11 bases spanning the gap. The CDR3 totals 13 residues. This CDR3 reads CASSIGRGTEAFF. The CDR3 DNA follows: TGTGCCAGCAGTATTGGCCGCGGCACTGAAGCTTTCTTT.

V and J are TRBV7-9 and TRBJ2-3, with D maybe TRBD1 (6 bases). V was pared by 5 bases and J by 1 base, with 13 bases between. Germline V gene data show CDR1 as SEHNR and CDR2 as FQNEAQ (reference sequence). The CDR3 length is 15 residues. CDR3 protein: CASSPGQLGTDTQYF. CDR3 in DNA: TGTGCCAGCAGCCCCGGACAGCTGGGCACAGATACGCAGTATTTT. Variable domain in full (rest from reference TRBV7-9 and TRBJ2-3): DTGVSQNPRHKITKRGQNVTFRCDPISEHNRLYWYRQTLGQGPEFLTYFQNEAQLEKSRLLSDRFSAERPKGSFSTLEIQRTEQGDSAMYLCASSPGQLGTDTQYFGPGTRLTVL.

This chain links TRBV7-9 with TRBJ2-7; 7 bases align to TRBD1. Germline values: CDR1 SEHNR, CDR2 FQNEAQ (reference sequence). Unmatched junction bases numbered 13, after V lost 4 bases and J lost 4 bases. The CDR3 extends over 16 amino acids. CDR3 sequence: CASSSSQGLGEYEQYF. DNA of the CDR3: TGTGCCAGCAGCTCTTCACAGGGGTTGGGTGAATACGAGCAGTACTTC. Filled out from reference TRBV7-9 and TRBJ2-7, the complete variable domain reads DTGVSQNPRHKITKRGQNVTFRCDPISEHNRLYWYRQTLGQGPEFLTYFQNEAQLEKSRLLSDRFSAERPKGSFSTLEIQRTEQGDSAMYLCASSSSQGLGEYEQYFGPGTRLTVT.

V and J are TRBV15 and TRBJ2-3; 8 nucleotides align to TRBD2. Trimming cost V 3 bases and J 1 base; bases outside gene matches: 12. The CDR3 runs 18 residues. Germline V gene lookup returns CDR1 LNHNV and CDR2 YYDKDF (reference sequence). The CDR3 DNA follows: TGTGCCACCAGCAGGGAGCGATGGGCAGCGGGGGGCACAGATACGCAGTATTTT. Amino acid sequence: CATSRERWAAGGTDTQYF.

This clone was detected only a few times. Other nucleotide sequences in the sample specify the same CDR3. The chain uses TRBV9 and TRBJ1-1, with TRBD1 matching over 8 bases. V trimming: 4 bases; J trimming: 2 bases; junction bases outside the gene matches: 4. The V gene's germline CDR1 is SGDLS and CDR2 YYNGEE. This CDR3 comprises 14 residues. CDR3 protein: CASSPGTGNTEAFF. The CDR3 DNA reads as TGTGCCAGCAGCCCTGGGACAGGCAACACTGAAGCTTTCTTT.

CDR3 sequence: CAIGGKRQETQYF. The CDR3 region has the DNA TGTGCCATTGGGGGTAAGCGACAAGAGACCCAGTACTTC. The genes are TRBV10-3 and TRBJ2-5; D possibly matches TRBD1 or TRBD2 (5 bases each). Germline loops: CDR1 ENHRY, CDR2 SYGVKD. The CDR3 is 13 residues long. The V gene lost 9 bases and the J gene lost 2 bases, with 13 bases spanning the gap.

As regards this clone: Other DNA variants within this sample encode the same CDR3. V usage is TRBV9 and J usage is TRBJ2-2, with 7 nucleotides matching TRBD2. Trimming at V came to 0 bases and at J to 5 bases, leaving 1 base not matched to a gene. This CDR3 comprises 14 residues. Germline V gene lookup returns CDR1 SGDLS and CDR2 YYNGEE. CDR3 residues: CASSVGGSTGELFF. Written as DNA, the CDR3 is TGTGCCAGCAGCGTAGGCGGGAGTACCGGGGAGCTGTTTTTT.

This clone came up a few times. The CDR3 here is CASSLGTWLDEQYF. The CDR3, as DNA: TGTGCCAGCAGCTTAGGGACATGGTTGGACGAGCAGTACTTC. The chain carries TRBV7-2 and TRBJ2-7, with D maybe TRBD1 (5 bases). Trimming pared 1 base from V and 5 bases from J, leaving 12 bases between. Germline CDR1 SGHTA, CDR2 FQGNSA. The CDR3 consists of 14 residues. The variable domain in full, completed from reference TRBV7-2 and TRBJ2-7, reads GAGVSQSPSNKVTEKGKDVELRCDPISGHTALYWYRQSLGQGLEFLIYFQGNSAPDKSGLPSDRFSAERTGGSVSTLTIQRTQQEDSAVYLCASSLGTWLDEQYFGPGTRLTVT.

The sample holds one count of this clone. The V gene is TRBV29-1, the J gene TRBJ1-2; 7 bases agree with TRBD1. The CDR3 has 13 amino acids. Trimming removed 6 bases from V and 4 bases from J; junction bases left unmatched: 8. Germline CDR1 is SQVTM and CDR2 is ANQGSEA. CDR3 region: CSVRERDSYGYTF. CDR3 DNA sequence: TGCAGCGTGAGAGAGAGGGACAGCTATGGCTACACCTTC.

The V call is TRBV28, the J call TRBJ1-5, with 7 bases fitting TRBD1. The junction had 8 bases not matched to a gene; V was cut back by 2 bases and J by 4 bases. The germline V gene has CDR1 MDHEN and CDR2 SYDVKM. The CDR3 extends over 16 amino acids. The CDR3 region has the DNA TGTGCCAGCAGTTTACGGGGGACAGTCCAAAATCAGCCCCAGCATTTT. As protein: CASSLRGTVQNQPQHF.

This clone was recorded only once. V and J are TRBV10-3 and TRBJ1-4, with TRBD1 matching over 7 bases. The CDR3 length is 15 residues. Germline CDR1 and CDR2: ENHRY and SYGVKD. J gave up 3 bases and V 2 bases, and 3 bases lay outside the gene matches. As DNA, the CDR3 is TGTGCCATCAGTGAGGGACAGGCCCCTAATGAAAAACTGTTTTTT. It encodes CAISEGQAPNEKLFF.

Points on this clone: Different DNA sequences within this sample yield the same CDR3. The chain is built from TRBV27 and TRBJ2-3, with 9 bases that match TRBD2. V dropped 5 bases and J dropped 1; count of bases not matched to a gene: 4. The CDR3 is made up of 15 amino acids. The germline CDR1 and CDR2 sequences are MNHEY and SMNVEV (reference sequence). The CDR3, as DNA: TGTGCCAGCAGTCATCGGACTAGCGGCACAGATACGCAGTATTTT. Protein: CASSHRTSGTDTQYF.

The chain couples TRBV4-3 to TRBJ2-1; TRBD1 is a possible D gene (7 bases). The CDR3 has 16 residues. Germline V CDR1 and CDR2: LGHNA, YSLEER. The V and J ends lost 3 bases and 3 bases respectively, with 15 bases between them. The chain's CDR3 is CASSHAGGGHYNEQFF. DNA for the CDR3: TGCGCCAGCAGCCACGCCGGAGGGGGCCACTACAATGAGCAGTTCTTC.

Comment on this clone: Different DNA sequences within this sample yield the same CDR3. The V call is TRBV19, the J call TRBJ1-1, with D possibly matching TRBD1 (5 bases). CDR3 length equals 12 residues. V lost 6 bases, J lost 4 bases, and 9 bases lay in between. Per germline, CDR1 LNHDA and CDR2 SQIVND (reference sequence). CDR3 nucleotide sequence: TGTGCCAGTAGGGCCGGGGGCACTGAAGCTTTCTTT. It is translated as CASRAGGTEAFF.

V and J are TRBV7-9 and TRBJ2-7; a possible D gene is TRBD1 (6 bases). This CDR3 region has 16 residues. Germline V lookup: CDR1 SEHNR, CDR2 FQNEAQ (reference sequence). V was clipped by 1 base and J by 3 bases, with 16 bases between them. CDR3 DNA: TGTGCCAGCAGCTTAGGGGACATCCGTATACGCTACGAGCAGTACTTC. It is translated as CASSLGDIRIRYEQYF.

The V and J genes are TRBV7-3 and TRBJ2-2; D possibly corresponds to TRBD2 (5 bases). V was clipped by 0 bases and J by 1 base, with 12 bases between them. This CDR3 is built from 17 residues. Germline CDR1 SGHTA, CDR2 FQGTGA. CDR3: CASSLTRAELNTGELFF. The CDR3 nucleotides are TGTGCCAGCAGCTTAACGAGGGCAGAGCTGAACACCGGGGAGCTGTTTTTT.

The genes are TRBV5-1 and TRBJ1-1; D is ambiguous. Per germline, CDR1 SGHRS and CDR2 YFSETQ. The CDR3 sequence is 14 residues long. Trimming pared 5 bases from V and 2 bases from J, leaving 13 bases between. DNA for the CDR3: TGCGCCAGCAGGACTACAGTGACTAACACTGAAGCTTTCTTT. Protein product: CASRTTVTNTEAFF.

The genes are TRBV27 and TRBJ2-7; the D is unclear. Germline-derived CDR1 and CDR2 are MNHEY and SMNVEV (reference sequence). V was cut by 6 bases and J by 0 bases, with 12 bases left in between. This CDR3 spans 14 amino acids. DNA for the CDR3: TGTGCCAGCAGGATGGATTCCCCCTCCTACGAGCAGTACTTC. It encodes CASRMDSPSYEQYF.